The 3 T cell receptor beta chains listed next were all sequenced from one sample in a study of T cell responses to AZD1222 COVID-19 vaccine. TCRdb's table, derived via immunoSEQ multiplex PCR, lists solely in-frame clones and lacks some. The data show approximately 60,000 clones, around 84% seen once. The specimen was peripheral blood, collected on day 0 of AZD1222 vaccination. These receptors were obtained from an adult in good health.

The rearrangement joins TRBV29-1 to TRBJ2-5; D not certain. Per the germline V gene, CDR1 is SQVTM and CDR2 is ANQGSEA. The CDR3 contains 12 residues. Trimming left V 3 bases short and J 2 bases short, with 7 bases between. CDR3 residues: CSVDERQETQYF. The DNA for the CDR3 is TGCAGCGTTGACGAACGGCAAGAGACCCAGTACTTC.

The chain carries TRBV11-3 and TRBJ2-3, with D possibly matching TRBD2 (5 bases). V was shortened by 2 bases and J by 0 bases, with 9 bases between the two germline ends. Looked up from germline, CDR1 is SGHNT and CDR2 is YENEEA. The CDR3 extends over 15 amino acids. CDR3 sequence: CASSLKLESTDTQYF. The CDR3 bases are TGTGCCAGCAGCTTAAAACTAGAGAGCACAGATACGCAGTATTTT.

This CDR3 reads CASTAGVASVETQYF. CDR3 coding DNA: TGTGCCAGCACCGCAGGGGTAGCCTCCGTTGAGACCCAGTACTTC. The J gene is TRBJ2-5, the V gene TRBV6-5, with D possibly being TRBD1 (6 bases). Germline V lookup: CDR1 MNHEY, CDR2 SVGAGI. This CDR3 region has 15 residues. V was clipped by 7 bases and J by 5 bases, with 20 bases between them.